These T cell receptor beta chains were read from a single sample in a study of blood T cells in healthy people across ages. One entry per CDR3 protein results from TCRdb running MiXCR on the 5' RACE reads. The table records around 1,500,000 distinct CDR3 sequences, 28% of them present only once. The sequencing input was blood. These receptors were taken from a woman aged 25-40 years in good health. CDR3s include the opening cysteine and the closing phenylalanine or tryptophan. Fields, in order: V gene, J gene, CDR3 length, CDR3 protein.

TRBV3-1	TRBJ2-7	16	CASSQGTGGAWYEQYF
TRBV20-1	TRBJ1-5	16	CSAKAPNSYSNQPQHF
TRBV7-3	TRBJ2-3	13	CASSPPGGGTQYF
TRBV12-5	TRBJ2-7	13	CASGDSGYYEQYF
TRBV3-1	TRBJ2-7	15	CASSQGLANLYEQYF
TRBV7-9	TRBJ1-5	15	CASSSPDRGNQPQHF
TRBV4-3	TRBJ2-1	15	CASSPGLADHNEQFF
TRBV7-9	TRBJ2-5	16	CASSPRGRPNYNEQYF
TRBV7-3	TRBJ1-5	14	CASRTRRANQPQHF
TRBV5-1	TRBJ2-7	12	CASGTEPYEQYF
TRBV20-1	TRBJ1-6	16	CSARDGGSRFNSPLHF
TRBV14	TRBJ1-6	16	CASSHFGPGQASPLHF
TRBV27	TRBJ1-2	14	CASSSRQGAVGYTF
TRBV18	TRBJ1-2	16	CASSPDASGSYYGYTF
TRBV15	TRBJ2-3	14	CATSRGTVTDTQYF
TRBV7-9	TRBJ2-1	19	CASRHRTSGSPSRLWEQFF
TRBV2	TRBJ2-5	15	CASPPGASEWGTQYF
TRBV5-1	TRBJ2-5	14	CASRRSGKQETQYF
TRBV12-3/TRBV12-4	TRBJ2-1	16	CASSFFGTGGSNEQFF
TRBV5-1	TRBJ2-1	14	CASGGGGAYNEQFF
TRBV29-1	TRBJ2-3	16	CSVEGLRDSETDTQYF
TRBV20-1	TRBJ1-1	14	CSARHRVKVTEAFF
TRBV15	TRBJ2-3	14	CATGLRRSTDTQYF
TRBV9	TRBJ2-4	13	CASSVGVRDIQYF
TRBV29-1	TRBJ2-3	14	CSVDPQGITDTQYF
TRBV29-1	TRBJ2-7	13	CSAVRDRVYEQYF
TRBV7-4	TRBJ1-1	13	CASSTARLEGAFF
TRBV12-3/TRBV12-4	TRBJ2-3	15	CASSPSSGNTGTEYF
TRBV20-1	TRBJ2-7	13	CSARNAPGTEQYF
TRBV10-3	TRBJ2-6	18	CAISGLAGGLSGANVLTF
TRBV7-3	TRBJ1-1	14	CASSVTGGGTEAFF
TRBV5-5	TRBJ2-6	17	CASSLAFSASGANVLTF
TRBV18	TRBJ2-6	16	CASSPYQVSGANVLTF
TRBV29-1	TRBJ1-2	11	CSVRQGAGYTF
TRBV4-1	TRBJ1-2	15	CASSPYWTGSYGYIF
TRBV6-2/TRBV6-3	TRBJ2-2	15	CASSWDREWTGELFF
TRBV12-3/TRBV12-4	TRBJ2-1	15	CASSSQGRASNEQFF
TRBV11-2	TRBJ2-5	16	CASSLVAGQGGETQYF
TRBV5-5	TRBJ2-7	15	CASSYPTGNSYEQYF
TRBV20-1	TRBJ2-3	14	CSAPETSGGSTQYF
TRBV30	TRBJ2-7	13	CAWSEGQGYEQYF
TRBV6-5	TRBJ1-4	15	CASSYGTGSGEKLFF
TRBV4-1	TRBJ1-2	14	CASSQFISGGGYTF
TRBV5-1	TRBJ2-2	14	CASSFLPDTGELFF
TRBV7-2	TRBJ1-1	16	CASRPPRTGLVGEAFF
TRBV7-9	TRBJ2-7	12	CASTRTGAEQYF
TRBV6-5	TRBJ2-5	17	CANSSPAASGEQETQYF
TRBV28	TRBJ1-2	14	CASSLYYLGDGYTF
TRBV27	TRBJ2-1	18	CASSSAQGPIFSYNEQFF
TRBV25-1	TRBJ1-5	15	CASSGTGGFGQPQHF
TRBV29-1	TRBJ1-1	12	CSGSQVFSEAFF
TRBV29-1	TRBJ1-2	12	CSVEVPGRGYTF
TRBV9	TRBJ2-1	15	CASSVEPSRYNGQFF
TRBV10-1	TRBJ2-1	14	CASSDSGGENEQFF
TRBV20-1	TRBJ2-1	11	CSAPDLSEQFF
TRBV4-1	TRBJ1-6	14	CASSRGSNNSPLHF
TRBV5-1	TRBJ2-3	13	CASSLVLQDTQYF
TRBV9	TRBJ2-7	14	CASSVDQGAYEQYF
TRBV29-1	TRBJ2-7	12	CSVRRGCNEQYF